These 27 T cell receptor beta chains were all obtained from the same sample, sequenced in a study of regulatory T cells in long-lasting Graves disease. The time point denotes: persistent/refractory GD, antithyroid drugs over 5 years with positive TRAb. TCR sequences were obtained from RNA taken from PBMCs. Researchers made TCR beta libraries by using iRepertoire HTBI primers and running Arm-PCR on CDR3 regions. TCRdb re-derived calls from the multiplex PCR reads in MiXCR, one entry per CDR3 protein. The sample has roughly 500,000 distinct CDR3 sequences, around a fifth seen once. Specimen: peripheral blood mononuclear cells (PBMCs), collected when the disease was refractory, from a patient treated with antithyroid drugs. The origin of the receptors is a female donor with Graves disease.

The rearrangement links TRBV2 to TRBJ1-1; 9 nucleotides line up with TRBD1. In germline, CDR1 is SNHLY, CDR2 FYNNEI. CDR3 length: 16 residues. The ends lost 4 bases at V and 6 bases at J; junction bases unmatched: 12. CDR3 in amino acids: CASSGDRVEIVAEAFF. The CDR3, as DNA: TGTGCCAGCAGTGGGGACAGGGTAGAGATAGTGGCTGAAGCTTTCTTT.

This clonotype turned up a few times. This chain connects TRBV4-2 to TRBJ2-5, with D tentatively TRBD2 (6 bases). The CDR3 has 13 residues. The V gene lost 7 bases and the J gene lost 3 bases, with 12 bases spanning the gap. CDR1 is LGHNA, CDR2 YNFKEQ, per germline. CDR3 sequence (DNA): TGTGCCAGCAAAGGGTCGGGAGAAGAGACCCAGTACTTC. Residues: CASKGSGEETQYF.

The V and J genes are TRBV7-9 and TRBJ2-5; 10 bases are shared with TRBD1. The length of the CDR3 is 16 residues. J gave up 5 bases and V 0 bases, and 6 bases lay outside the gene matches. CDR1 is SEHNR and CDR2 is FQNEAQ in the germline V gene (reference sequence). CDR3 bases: TGTGCCAGCAGCTTAGCGGTGACAGGGGGCTGGGAGACCCAGTACTTC. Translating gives CASSLAVTGGWETQYF.

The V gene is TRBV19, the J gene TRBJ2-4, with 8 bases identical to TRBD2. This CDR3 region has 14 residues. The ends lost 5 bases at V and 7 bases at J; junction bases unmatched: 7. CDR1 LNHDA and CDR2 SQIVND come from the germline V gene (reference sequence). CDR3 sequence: CASSQDPGGNIQYF. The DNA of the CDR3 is TGTGCCAGTAGTCAGGATCCGGGAGGGAACATTCAGTACTTC.

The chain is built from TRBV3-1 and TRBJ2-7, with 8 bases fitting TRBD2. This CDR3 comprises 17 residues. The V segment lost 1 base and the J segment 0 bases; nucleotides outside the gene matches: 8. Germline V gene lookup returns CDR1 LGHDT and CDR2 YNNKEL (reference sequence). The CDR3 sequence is CASSQGLTSDSSYEQYF. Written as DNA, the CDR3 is TGTGCCAGCAGCCAAGGACTGACTAGCGATAGCTCCTACGAGCAGTACTTC.

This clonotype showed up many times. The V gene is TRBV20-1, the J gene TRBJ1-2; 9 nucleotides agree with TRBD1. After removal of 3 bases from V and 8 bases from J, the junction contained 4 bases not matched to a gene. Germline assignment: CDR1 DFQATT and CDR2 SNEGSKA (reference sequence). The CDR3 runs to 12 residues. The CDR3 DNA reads TGCAGTGCTAGGGGGACAGGGTGGGGCTACACCTTC. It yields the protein CSARGTGWGYTF.

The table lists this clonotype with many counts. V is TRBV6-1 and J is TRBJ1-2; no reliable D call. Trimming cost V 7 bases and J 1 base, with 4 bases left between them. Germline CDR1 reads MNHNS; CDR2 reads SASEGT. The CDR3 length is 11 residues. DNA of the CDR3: TGTGCCAGCATGCTTAACTATGGCTACACCTTC. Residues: CASMLNYGYTF.

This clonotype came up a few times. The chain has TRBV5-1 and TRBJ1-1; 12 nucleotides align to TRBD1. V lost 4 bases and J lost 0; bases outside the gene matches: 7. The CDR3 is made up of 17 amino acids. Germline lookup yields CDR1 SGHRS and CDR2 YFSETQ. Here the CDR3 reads CASSLGQGASMNTEAFF. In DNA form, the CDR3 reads TGCGCCAGCAGCCTGGGACAGGGGGCGTCAATGAACACTGAAGCTTTCTTT. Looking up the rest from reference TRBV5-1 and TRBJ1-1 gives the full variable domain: KAGVTQTPRYLIKTRGQQVTLSCSPISGHRSVSWYQQTPGQGLQFLFEYFSETQRNKGNFPGRFSGRQFSNSRSEMNVSTLELGDSALYLCASSLGQGASMNTEAFFGQGTRLTVV.

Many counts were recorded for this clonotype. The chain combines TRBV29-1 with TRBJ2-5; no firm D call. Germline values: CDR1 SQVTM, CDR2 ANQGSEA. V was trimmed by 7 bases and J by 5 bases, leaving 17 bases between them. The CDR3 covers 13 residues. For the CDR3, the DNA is TGCAGCGCCGAAGGCGCGGCTGGGGAGACCCAGTACTTC. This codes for CSAEGAAGETQYF. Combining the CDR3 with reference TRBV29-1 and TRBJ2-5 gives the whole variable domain SAVISQKPSRDICQRGTSLTIQCQVDSQVTMMFWYRQQPGQSLTLIATANQGSEATYESGFVIDKFPISRPNLTFSTLTVSNMSPEDSSIYLCSAEGAAGETQYFGPGTRLLVL.

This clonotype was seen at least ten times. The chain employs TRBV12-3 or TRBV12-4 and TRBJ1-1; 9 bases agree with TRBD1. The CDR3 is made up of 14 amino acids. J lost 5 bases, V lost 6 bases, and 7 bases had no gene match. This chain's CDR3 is CASRATGGRTEAFF. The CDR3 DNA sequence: TGTGCCAGCAGGGCTACAGGGGGCCGAACTGAAGCTTTCTTT.

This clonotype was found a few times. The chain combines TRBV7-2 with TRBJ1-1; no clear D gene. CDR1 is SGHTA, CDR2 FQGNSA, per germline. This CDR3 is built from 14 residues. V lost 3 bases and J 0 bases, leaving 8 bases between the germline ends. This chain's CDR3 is CASSFQTLNTEAFF. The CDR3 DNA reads TGTGCCAGCAGCTTCCAAACGTTGAACACTGAAGCTTTCTTT.

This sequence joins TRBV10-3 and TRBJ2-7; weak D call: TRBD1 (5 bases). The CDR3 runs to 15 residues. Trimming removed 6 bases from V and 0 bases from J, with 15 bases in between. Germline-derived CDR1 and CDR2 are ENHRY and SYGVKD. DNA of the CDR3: TGTGCCATCAGAAAAGACAGATTCGACTCCTACGAGCAGTACTTC. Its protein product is CAIRKDRFDSYEQYF.

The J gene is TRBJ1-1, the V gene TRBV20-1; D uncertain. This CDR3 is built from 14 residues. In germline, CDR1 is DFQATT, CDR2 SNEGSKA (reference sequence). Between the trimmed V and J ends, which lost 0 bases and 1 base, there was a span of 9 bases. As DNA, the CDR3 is TGCAGTGCTAGAGACGAGGGATGGAACACTGAAGCTTTCTTT. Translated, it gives CSARDEGWNTEAFF.

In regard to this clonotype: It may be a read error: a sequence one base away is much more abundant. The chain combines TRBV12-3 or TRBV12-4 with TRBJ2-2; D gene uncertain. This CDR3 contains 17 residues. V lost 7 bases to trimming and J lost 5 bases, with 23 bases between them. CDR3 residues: CASTNLYKGTVTGELFF. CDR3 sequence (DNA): TGTGCCAGCACTAACCTATACAAGGGAACGGTTACCGGGGAGCTGTTTTTT.

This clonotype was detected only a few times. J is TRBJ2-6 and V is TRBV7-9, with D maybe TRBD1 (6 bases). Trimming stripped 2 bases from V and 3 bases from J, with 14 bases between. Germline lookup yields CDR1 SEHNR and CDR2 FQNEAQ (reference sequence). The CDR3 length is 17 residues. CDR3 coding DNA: TGTGCCAGCAGCTTATCGTGGGGGCGAGGTGGGGCCAACGTCCTGACTTTC. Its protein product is CASSLSWGRGGANVLTF.

DNA of the CDR3: TGTGCCAGCAGCTTAGTTGTAGACACTGAAGCTTTCTTT. It is translated as CASSLVVDTEAFF. The chain is built from TRBV7-9 and TRBJ1-1; no firm D call. Deletions cut 1 base from V and 3 bases from J, with 6 bases between. The CDR3 runs 13 residues. Germline lookup yields CDR1 SEHNR and CDR2 FQNEAQ (reference sequence).

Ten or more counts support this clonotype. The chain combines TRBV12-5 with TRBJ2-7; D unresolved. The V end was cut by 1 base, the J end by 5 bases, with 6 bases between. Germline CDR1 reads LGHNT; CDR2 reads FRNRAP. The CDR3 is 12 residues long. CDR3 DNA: TGTGCTAGTGGTTTGGCGATCCACGAGCAGTACTTC. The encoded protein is CASGLAIHEQYF.

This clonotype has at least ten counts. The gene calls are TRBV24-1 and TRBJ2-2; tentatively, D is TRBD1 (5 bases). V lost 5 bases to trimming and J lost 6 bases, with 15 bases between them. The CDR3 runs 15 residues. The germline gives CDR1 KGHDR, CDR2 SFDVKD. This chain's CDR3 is CATSAGLLGPGELFF. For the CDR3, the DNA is TGTGCCACCAGTGCAGGCCTCTTGGGGCCCGGGGAGCTGTTTTTT.

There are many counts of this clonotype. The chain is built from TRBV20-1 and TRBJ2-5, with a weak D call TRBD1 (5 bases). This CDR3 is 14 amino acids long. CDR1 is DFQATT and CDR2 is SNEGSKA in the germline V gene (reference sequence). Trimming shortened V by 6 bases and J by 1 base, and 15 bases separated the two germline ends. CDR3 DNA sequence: TGCAGTGCGCTGAGTTGGGGCATCCAAGAGACCCAGTACTTC. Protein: CSALSWGIQETQYF.

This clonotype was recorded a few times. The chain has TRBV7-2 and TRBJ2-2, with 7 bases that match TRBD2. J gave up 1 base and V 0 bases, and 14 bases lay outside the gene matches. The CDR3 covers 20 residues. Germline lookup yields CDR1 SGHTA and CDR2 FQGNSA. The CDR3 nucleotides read TGTGCCAGCAGCTTAGCCTTGACTTTTCTAGCGGTGGGGAACACCGGGGAGCTGTTTTTT. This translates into CASSLALTFLAVGNTGELFF.

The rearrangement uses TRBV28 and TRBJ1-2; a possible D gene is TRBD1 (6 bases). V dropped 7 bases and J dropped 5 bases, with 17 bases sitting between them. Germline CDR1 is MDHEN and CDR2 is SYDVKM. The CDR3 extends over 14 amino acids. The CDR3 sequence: CASIPSGEAYGYTF. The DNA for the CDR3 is TGTGCCAGCATCCCCTCAGGGGAAGCTTATGGCTACACCTTC.

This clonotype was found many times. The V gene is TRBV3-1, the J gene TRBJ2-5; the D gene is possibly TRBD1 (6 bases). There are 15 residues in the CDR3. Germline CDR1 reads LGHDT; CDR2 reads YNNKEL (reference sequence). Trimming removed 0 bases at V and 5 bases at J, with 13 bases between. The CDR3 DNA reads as TGTGCCAGCAGCCAAGATGTCGGGACATGGGAGACCCAGTACTTC. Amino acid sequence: CASSQDVGTWETQYF.

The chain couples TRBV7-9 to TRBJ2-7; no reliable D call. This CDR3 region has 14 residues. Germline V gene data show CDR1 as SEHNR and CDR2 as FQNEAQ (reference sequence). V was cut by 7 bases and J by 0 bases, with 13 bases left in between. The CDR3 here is CASTRDTSSYEQYF. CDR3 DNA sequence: TGTGCCAGCACCAGAGACACGAGCTCCTACGAGCAGTACTTC.

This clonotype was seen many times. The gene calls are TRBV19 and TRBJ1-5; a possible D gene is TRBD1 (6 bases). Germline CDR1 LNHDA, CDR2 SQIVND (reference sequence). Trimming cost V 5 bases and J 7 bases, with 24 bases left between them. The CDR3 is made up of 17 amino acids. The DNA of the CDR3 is TGTGCCAGTAGTCTACGACAGGAATGGGGACCAGCACAGCCCCAGCATTTT. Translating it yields CASSLRQEWGPAQPQHF.

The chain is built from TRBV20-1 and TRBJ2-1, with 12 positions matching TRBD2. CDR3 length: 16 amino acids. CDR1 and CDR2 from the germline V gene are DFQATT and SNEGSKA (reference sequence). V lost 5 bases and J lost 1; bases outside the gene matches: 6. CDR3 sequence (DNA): TGCAGTGCTGCTAGCGGGGGGGCCAGTTCCTACAATGAGCAGTTCTTC. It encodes CSAASGGASSYNEQFF.

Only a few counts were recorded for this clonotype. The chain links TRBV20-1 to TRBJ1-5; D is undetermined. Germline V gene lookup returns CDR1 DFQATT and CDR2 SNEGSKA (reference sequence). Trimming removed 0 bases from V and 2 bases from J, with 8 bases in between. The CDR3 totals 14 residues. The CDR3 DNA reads TGCAGTGCTAGAGATAGGGCGGGCAATCAGCCCCAGCATTTT. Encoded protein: CSARDRAGNQPQHF.

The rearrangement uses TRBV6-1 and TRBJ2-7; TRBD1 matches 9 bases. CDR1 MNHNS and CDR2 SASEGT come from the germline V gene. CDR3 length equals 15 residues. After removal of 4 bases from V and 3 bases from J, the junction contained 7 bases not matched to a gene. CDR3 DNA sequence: TGTGCCAGCAGTGCTGCCGGGACAGGGTTCTACGAGCAGTACTTC. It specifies CASSAAGTGFYEQYF.